This entry describes one TCR beta chain. Generated by immunoSEQ multiplex PCR, the TCRdb table keeps only in-frame clones and is missing some. In the table there are fewer than 250,000 clones, over 65% of which are singletons. This sample is drawn from a study of cytomegalovirus exposure and HLA in healthy donors. The sequence was obtained from a woman in her late teens or twenties in good health and CMV-seronegative. Sequencing used PBMCs.

The CDR3 spells CASSTGTGGEETQYF. CDR3 DNA: TGCGCCAGCAGCACCGGGACAGGGGGCGAGGAGACCCAGTACTTC. This sequence joins TRBV5-1 and TRBJ2-5, with TRBD1 matching 12 bases. V lost 4 bases to trimming and J lost 5 bases; unmatched junction nucleotides: 6. The germline V gene encodes CDR1 SGHRS and CDR2 YFSETQ. This CDR3 is built from 15 residues.